Below are 4 T cell receptor beta chains sequenced from a single sample in a study of T cell changes during pregnancy in multiple sclerosis. The protocol was immunoSEQ multiplex PCR, while the TCRdb copy is restricted to in-frame clones and leaves out a portion. The data show some 30,000 clones, with about 89% seen just once and 8% held by the top ten. This specimen consisted of CD8+ T cells from peripheral blood mononuclear cells, obtained before pregnancy. The receptors derive from a female donor with multiple sclerosis, enrolled in a pregnancy study.

This sequence joins TRBV13 and TRBJ1-2, with a tentative D call TRBD1 (5 bases). Germline lookup yields CDR1 PRHDT and CDR2 FYEKMQ (reference sequence). The V and J ends lost 5 bases and 8 bases respectively, with 24 bases between them. This CDR3 comprises 16 residues. This CDR3 is CASSPWRDSPQGGYTF. As DNA, the CDR3 is TGTGCCAGCAGCCCCTGGCGGGACTCTCCCCAGGGCGGCTACACCTTC.

This chain joins TRBV7-9 and TRBJ2-1; 10 nucleotides agree with TRBD1. This CDR3 spans 17 amino acids. The germline V gene encodes CDR1 SEHNR and CDR2 FQNEAQ (reference sequence). Unmatched junction bases numbered 17, after V lost 8 bases and J lost 7 bases. CDR3 in amino acids: CASLPGQGVLLRNEQFF. CDR3 coding DNA: TGTGCCAGCCTTCCTGGACAGGGGGTCCTTCTGAGGAATGAGCAGTTCTTC.

The V call is TRBV6-1, the J call TRBJ1-2; a weak D match, TRBD1 (5 bases). Germline CDR1 is MNHNS and CDR2 is SASEGT. The CDR3 covers 15 residues. The germline V and J ends were trimmed by 3 bases and 4 bases, with 15 bases remaining between them. The CDR3 nucleotides read TGTGCCAGCAGTGACGGCAGGGAAAACGCCTATGGCTACACCTTC. The encoded protein is CASSDGRENAYGYTF.

The chain is built from TRBV30 and TRBJ2-5; 10 nucleotides match TRBD2. In germline, CDR1 is GTSNPN, CDR2 SVGIG (reference sequence). J was trimmed by 5 bases and V by 0 bases; bases with no gene match: 6. The CDR3 totals 15 residues. CDR3 DNA sequence: TGTGCCTGGAGTGTCCATCCGGGACTAGCGGAGACCCAGTACTTC. Translation gives CAWSVHPGLAETQYF.